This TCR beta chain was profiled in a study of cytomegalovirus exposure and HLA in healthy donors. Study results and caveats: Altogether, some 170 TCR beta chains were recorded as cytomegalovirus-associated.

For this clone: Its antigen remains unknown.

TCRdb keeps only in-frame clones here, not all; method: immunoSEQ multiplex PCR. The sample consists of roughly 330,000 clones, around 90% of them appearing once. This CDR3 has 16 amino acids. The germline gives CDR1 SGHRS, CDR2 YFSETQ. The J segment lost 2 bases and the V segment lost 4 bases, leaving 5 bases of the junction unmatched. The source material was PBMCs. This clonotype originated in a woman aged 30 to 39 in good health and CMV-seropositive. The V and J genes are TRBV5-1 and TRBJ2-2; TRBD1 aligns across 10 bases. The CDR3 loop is CASSVRDRGNTGELFF. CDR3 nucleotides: TGCGCCAGCAGCGTCCGGGACAGGGGAAACACCGGGGAGCTGTTTTTT.